This T cell receptor (beta chain) was identified during a study of blood T cell repertoires in COVID-19. Study overall: The United States, Italy and Spain were the sources of the acute and convalescent COVID-19 samples.

All enrollees were roughly 18 to 95 years old and from about two dozen US areas. In assigning cohorts, the study relied on participant-reported clinical history. The CDR3 totals 15 residues. Germline V CDR1 and CDR2: SGHAT, FQNNGV. Trimming at V came to 3 bases and at J to 2 bases, leaving 2 bases not matched to a gene. Original handling: Reference gene primers were amplified, and this amplification served to estimate nucleated cell counts. The repertoire was sequenced with immunoSEQ multiplex PCR; TCRdb's copy has only in-frame clones and lacks some. Clone size and V and J calls were adopted from that table, with D and trimming inferred from the DNA. The sample records approximately 350,000 clones, roughly nine tenths being singletons.

Sequenced input: PBMCs or T cells enriched from blood (not recorded which). The chain has TRBV11-2 and TRBJ2-1; 9 nucleotides match TRBD1. The origin of this receptor is a woman in her thirties who had recovered from COVID-19. Written as DNA, the CDR3 is TGTGCCAGCAGCTTGGGACAGGGAACCTACAATGAGCAGTTCTTC. This codes for CASSLGQGTYNEQFF.